The 12 T cell receptor beta chains reported below all come from one sample, sequenced in a study of blood T cells in healthy people across ages. Combining a sample-barcoded 5' primer with a J-beta primer mix, a second PCR ran for roughly 6 to 12 cycles. Via MiXCR, TCRdb re-called the 5' RACE reads, giving one row per CDR3 protein. Of about 800,000 distinct CDR3 sequences listed, roughly 46% are singletons. The sample comprised blood. These receptors were taken from a man older than 75 in good health.

The rearrangement uses TRBV20-1 and TRBJ2-4; D is undetermined. Per germline, CDR1 DFQATT and CDR2 SNEGSKA (reference sequence). The CDR3 contains 13 residues. Trimming removed 0 bases from V and 9 bases from J, with 12 bases in between. For the CDR3, the DNA is TGCAGTGCTAGAGAATCCGGGTTGGGCATTCAGTACTTC. Translation: CSARESGLGIQYF.

This clonotype was detected many times. This sequence joins TRBV6-4 and TRBJ2-3; 8 bases match TRBD1. Germline loops: CDR1 MRHNA, CDR2 SNTAGT. After removal of 5 bases from V and 3 bases from J, the junction contained 4 bases not matched to a gene. The CDR3 is 14 residues long. Here the CDR3 reads CASSPGQATDTQYF. In nucleotides, the CDR3 is TGTGCCAGCAGTCCGGGACAGGCGACAGATACGCAGTATTTT.

There are a few counts of this clonotype. V usage is TRBV5-1 and J usage is TRBJ2-3; 12 bases map to TRBD1. This CDR3 contains 14 residues. With V trimmed by 6 bases and J by 7 bases, 6 bases remained unmatched. CDR1 is SGHRS and CDR2 is YFSETQ in the germline V gene. CDR3: CASIGTGGANTQYF. CDR3 DNA sequence: TGCGCCAGCATCGGGACAGGGGGCGCAAATACGCAGTATTTT.

The chain links TRBV12-3 or TRBV12-4 to TRBJ1-5; perhaps TRBD1 as D (6 bases). Trimming removed 0 bases at V and 5 bases at J, with 20 bases between. This CDR3 is 18 amino acids long. DNA for the CDR3: TGTGCCAGCAGTTTAGCGGCCGGGCTTATCTACAGGGATCAGCCCCAGCATTTT. Protein sequence: CASSLAAGLIYRDQPQHF.

This clonotype came up many times. The gene calls are TRBV15 and TRBJ2-4, with D hard to call. The V gene's germline CDR1 is LNHNV and CDR2 YYDKDF (reference sequence). CDR3 length: 13 amino acids. Trimming removed 0 bases at V and 8 bases at J, with 8 bases between. Here the CDR3 reads CATSRDRTDIQYF. The CDR3 nucleotides read TGTGCCACCAGCAGAGACCGCACGGACATTCAGTACTTC. Full variable domain (rest looked up from reference TRBV15 and TRBJ2-4): DAMVIQNPRYQVTQFGKPVTLSCSQTLNHNVMYWYQQKSSQAPKLLFHYYDKDFNNEADTPDNFQSRRPNTSFCFLDIRSPGLGDTAMYLCATSRDRTDIQYFGAGTRLSVL.

CDR3 nucleotides: TGCAGTGCTAGAGATACTAGCGGGAGTGGGATTCAGTACTTC. Its translation is CSARDTSGSGIQYF. The V and J genes are TRBV20-1 and TRBJ2-4, with 11 bases matching TRBD2. CDR1 and CDR2 (germline): DFQATT, SNEGSKA (reference sequence). V lost 0 bases, J lost 10 bases, and 5 bases stayed unmatched. There are 14 residues in the CDR3.

This clonotype occurred many times. The CDR3 loop is CASSPMTGPTSTDTQYF. The DNA for the CDR3 is TGTGCCAGCAGTCCCATGACAGGGCCCACTAGCACAGATACGCAGTATTTT. The chain employs TRBV7-9 and TRBJ2-3; TRBD1 aligns across 7 bases. V lost 6 bases and J lost 0; bases outside the gene matches: 12. Germline V lookup: CDR1 SEHNR, CDR2 FQNEAQ (reference sequence). The CDR3 extends over 17 amino acids.

This clonotype has only a few counts. The chain employs TRBV6-5 and TRBJ2-1; possible D gene TRBD2, 6 bases. Germline CDR1 reads MNHEY; CDR2 reads SVGAGI. V gave up 4 bases and J gave up 7 bases, with 20 bases separating them. The CDR3 has 16 amino acids. The CDR3 protein is CASSLTGLHAGNEQFF. The DNA of the CDR3 is TGTGCCAGCAGTTTAACGGGACTTCATGCGGGGAATGAGCAGTTCTTC.

The chain couples TRBV7-2 to TRBJ2-1, with D perhaps TRBD2 (5 bases). The J call could be wrong; TRBJ2-7 is a better fit for the DNA end. The CDR3 contains 15 residues. The V gene's germline CDR1 is SGHTA and CDR2 FQGNSA. Here the CDR3 reads CASSLGTSPNNEQYF. The CDR3 DNA reads as TGTGCCAGCAGCTTAGGGACTTCACCTAACAATGAGCAGTACTTC.

The rearrangement joins TRBV7-6 to TRBJ2-7, with D possibly matching TRBD2 (6 bases). V was trimmed by 1 base and J by 7 bases, leaving 17 bases between them. The CDR3 length is 15 residues. Germline CDR1 and CDR2: SGHVS and FNYEAQ. CDR3: CASSLVAGPTGEQYF. The CDR3, as DNA: TGTGCCAGCAGCTTAGTCGCGGGGCCGACTGGGGAGCAGTACTTC.

This clonotype was counted at least ten times. The chain couples TRBV12-3 or TRBV12-4 to TRBJ2-5; D gene unclear. The CDR3 is 13 amino acids. The V gene lost 4 bases and the J gene lost 0 bases, with 6 bases spanning the gap. DNA for the CDR3: TGTGCCAGCAGTTCCGACTACCAAGAGACCCAGTACTTC. Encoded protein: CASSSDYQETQYF.

J is TRBJ2-2 and V is TRBV7-2; possibly TRBD1 or TRBD2 for D (6 bases each). The V end lost 5 bases, the J end lost 4 bases, and 17 bases lay between the germline ends. CDR1 is SGHTA and CDR2 is FQGNSA in the germline V gene. The CDR3 contains 16 residues. The CDR3 coding sequence is TGTGCCAGCAGCCCCCTCGCTGAGGGGGGCACCGGGGAGCTGTTTTTT. This sequence encodes CASSPLAEGGTGELFF.